This T cell receptor beta chain was obtained from a study of T cells after yellow fever vaccination. There are a few counts of this clonotype. Its antigen remains unidentified. TCRdb reprocessed the 5' RACE reads via MiXCR and lists one record per CDR3 protein. The table has hundreds of thousands of distinct CDR3 sequences, roughly 13% seen once. The study, taken as a whole, reports: Repertoires sorted by FACS could include abundant clonotypes that are contaminants from the bulk population. Clones that expanded after primary vaccination mostly reappeared after the booster (96% CD4, around 87% CD8). Among all clonotypes, a small share was observed in both CD4 and CD8 compartments.

This CDR3 comprises 15 residues. Per germline, CDR1 MNHEY and CDR2 SVGAGI. With 2 bases clipped from V and 4 bases from J, the junction kept 5 bases outside the gene matches. The sample was PBMCs, taken on the day of the yellow fever booster vaccination. This sequence joins TRBV6-5 and TRBJ2-7, with 10 bases matching TRBD1. This sequence was found in a young man who received the YFV17D yellow fever vaccine. The CDR3 nucleotides are TGTGCCAGCAGTTACACAACGGGACAGGGGTACGAGCAGTACTTC. Protein sequence: CASSYTTGQGYEQYF.